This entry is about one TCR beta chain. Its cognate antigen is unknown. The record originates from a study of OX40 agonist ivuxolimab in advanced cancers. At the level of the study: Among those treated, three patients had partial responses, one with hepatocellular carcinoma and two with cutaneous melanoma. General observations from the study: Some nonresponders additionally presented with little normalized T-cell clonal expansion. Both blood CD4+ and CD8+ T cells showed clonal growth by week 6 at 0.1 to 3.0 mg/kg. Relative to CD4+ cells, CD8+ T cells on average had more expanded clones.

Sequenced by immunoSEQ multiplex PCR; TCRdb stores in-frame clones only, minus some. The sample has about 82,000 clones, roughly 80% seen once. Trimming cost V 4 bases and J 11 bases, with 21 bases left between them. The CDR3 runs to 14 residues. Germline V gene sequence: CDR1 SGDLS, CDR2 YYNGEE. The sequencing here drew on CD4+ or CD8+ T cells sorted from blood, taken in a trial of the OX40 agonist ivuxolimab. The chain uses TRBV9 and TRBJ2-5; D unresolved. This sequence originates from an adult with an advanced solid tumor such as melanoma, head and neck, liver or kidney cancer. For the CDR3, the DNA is TGTGCCAGCAGCCCACTCATCGGATTGCAAACTCAGTACTTC. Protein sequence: CASSPLIGLQTQYF.